These 17 T cell receptor beta chains were all obtained from the same sample, sequenced in a study of neoadjuvant anti-PD-1 for oral cavity cancer. The table came from immunoSEQ multiplex PCR; TCRdb's copy has only in-frame clones and leaves some out. The table lists under 85,000 clones, 70% to 85% of them singletons. The sample in question was PBMCs, obtained before nivolumab (anti-PD-1) treatment. These receptors all come from a person aged 35 to 85 with oral cavity squamous cell carcinoma.

V usage is TRBV7-2 and J usage is TRBJ2-3, with 8 nucleotides matching TRBD2. CDR3 length equals 19 residues. Looked up from germline, CDR1 is SGHTA and CDR2 is FQGNSA. J was trimmed by 5 bases and V by 0 bases; bases with no gene match: 16. CDR3 bases: TGTGCCAGCAGCTTAGCGCTGGGGACTAGTACCCGAGCTAGAGATACGCAGTATTTT. Its protein is CASSLALGTSTRARDTQYF. Supplemented by reference TRBV7-2 and TRBJ2-3, the full variable domain reads GAGVSQSPSNKVTEKGKDVELRCDPISGHTALYWYRQSLGQGLEFLIYFQGNSAPDKSGLPSDRFSAERTGGSVSTLTIQRTQQEDSAVYLCASSLALGTSTRARDTQYFGPGTRLTVL.

This clone was detected only once. The chain recombines TRBV15 with TRBJ2-6; TRBD1 aligns across 9 bases. Losses at the gene ends were 4 bases for V and 3 bases for J; bases not matched to a gene: 4. CDR1 and CDR2 from the germline V gene are LNHNV and YYDKDF (reference sequence). The CDR3 length is 16 residues. For the CDR3, the DNA is TGTGCCACCAGCAAACAGGGGGCGCATGGGGCCAACGTCCTGACTTTC. Translated, it gives CATSKQGAHGANVLTF.

The rearrangement uses TRBV11-3 and TRBJ2-2; D may be TRBD1 (6 bases). The CDR3 has 16 residues. V was cut by 5 bases and J by 1 base, with 14 bases left in between. The germline gives CDR1 SGHNT, CDR2 YENEEA. CDR3: CASSRIETGNTGELFF. The CDR3 DNA follows: TGTGCCAGCAGCCGGATCGAGACAGGGAACACCGGGGAGCTGTTTTTT.

The chain combines TRBV19 with TRBJ2-7; 10 positions match TRBD2. Germline V gene sequence: CDR1 LNHDA, CDR2 SQIVND (reference sequence). With 5 bases clipped from V and 4 bases from J, the junction kept 5 bases outside the gene matches. CDR3 length equals 14 residues. CDR3 residues: CASSASGSRYEQYF. CDR3 bases: TGTGCCAGTAGTGCTAGCGGGAGTCGGTACGAGCAGTACTTC.

V gene TRBV5-6 combines with J gene TRBJ2-4; 7 bases align to TRBD2. The V gene's germline CDR1 is SGHDT and CDR2 YYEEEE. V shed 0 bases and J 7 bases; nucleotides not matched to a gene: 4. This CDR3 comprises 14 residues. CDR3 sequence reads: CASSLDGGRNIQYF. CDR3 DNA sequence: TGTGCCAGCAGCTTGGACGGGGGGAGGAACATTCAGTACTTC.

This chain uses TRBV4-2 with TRBJ2-3, with D hard to call. Germline CDR1 and CDR2: LGHNA and YNFKEQ. CDR3 length equals 15 residues. V lost 0 bases and J 4 bases, leaving 11 bases between the germline ends. This CDR3 reads CASSQDGRVSDTQYF. The CDR3 DNA is TGTGCCAGCAGCCAAGATGGTAGGGTTTCAGATACGCAGTATTTT.

The chain carries TRBV29-1 and TRBJ2-7; D gene ambiguous. Germline V gene data show CDR1 as SQVTM and CDR2 as ANQGSEA. The CDR3 sequence is 12 residues long. V was trimmed by 3 bases and J by 5 bases, leaving 11 bases between them. CDR3 bases: TGCAGCGTTGAGGATAGAGCTAACGAGCAGTACTTC. Translated, it gives CSVEDRANEQYF.

V is TRBV5-6 and J is TRBJ1-5; weak D call: TRBD1 (5 bases). Deletions cut 0 bases from V and 7 bases from J, with 11 bases between. The CDR3 extends over 14 amino acids. Germline V gene lookup returns CDR1 SGHDT and CDR2 YYEEEE. In nucleotides, the CDR3 is TGTGCCAGCAGCTTGGGGGGGTTGGGACAGCCCCAGCATTTT. Its protein is CASSLGGLGQPQHF.

This clone appeared a few times. The J gene is TRBJ1-5, the V gene TRBV27; D is unresolved. V lost 6 bases and J lost 5, with 8 bases in between. CDR3 length: 12 amino acids. Germline-derived CDR1 and CDR2 are MNHEY and SMNVEV (reference sequence). The CDR3 bases are TGTGCCAGCAGGGGGAGGGATCAGCCCCAGCATTTT. The encoded protein is CASRGRDQPQHF.

V is TRBV6-5 and J is TRBJ2-3; 7 bases align to TRBD1. Germline V CDR1 and CDR2: MNHEY, SVGAGI. The V segment lost 2 bases and the J segment 3 bases; nucleotides outside the gene matches: 2. There are 14 residues in the CDR3. CDR3 amino acids: CASSYDRETDTQYF. The CDR3 DNA sequence: TGTGCCAGCAGTTACGACAGGGAGACAGATACGCAGTATTTT.

Worth noting for this clone: Given a much more abundant clone one base away, this may be a read error. Other DNA sequences from this sample encode an identical CDR3 as well. The chain carries TRBV19 and TRBJ1-2; D is perhaps TRBD1 (5 bases). Germline lookup yields CDR1 LNHDA and CDR2 SQIVND (reference sequence). CDR3 length equals 12 residues. Deletions cut 1 base from V and 8 bases from J, with 8 bases between. CDR3 DNA sequence: TGTGCCAGTAGTATAGGAGGGGACGGCTACACCTTC. Translated: CASSIGGDGYTF.

This sequence joins TRBV7-6 and TRBJ1-2; D not resolved. V was pared by 1 base and J by 8 bases, with 17 bases between. The CDR3 sequence is 15 residues long. Germline-derived CDR1 and CDR2 are SGHVS and FNYEAQ. CDR3 nucleotide sequence: TGTGCCAGCAGCTTAGAGGTAGGCCCGGGAAAGGGCTACACCTTC. Its translation is CASSLEVGPGKGYTF.

The chain is built from TRBV6-6 and TRBJ1-2; D remains unclear. The CDR3 spans 14 residues. Trimming removed 0 bases at V and 2 bases at J, with 7 bases between. Looked up from germline, CDR1 is MNHNY and CDR2 is SVGAGI (reference sequence). CDR3: CASSYSRENYGYTF. In DNA, the CDR3 is TGTGCCAGCAGTTACTCGAGAGAGAACTATGGCTACACCTTC.

This chain joins TRBV7-2 and TRBJ2-7, with 10 bases lining up with TRBD2. J gave up 4 bases and V 4 bases, and 10 bases lay outside the gene matches. This CDR3 is built from 16 residues. Looked up from germline, CDR1 is SGHTA and CDR2 is FQGNSA. The CDR3 protein is CASSSSSSGSRYEQYF. CDR3 nucleotides: TGTGCCAGCAGCTCTTCCTCTAGCGGGAGTCGGTACGAGCAGTACTTC.

The rearrangement links TRBV5-6 to TRBJ1-1; maybe TRBD1 (5 bases). The CDR3 totals 13 residues. The V gene lost 4 bases and the J gene lost 4 bases, with 11 bases spanning the gap. The germline V gene encodes CDR1 SGHDT and CDR2 YYEEEE. The CDR3 loop is CASSPSGRTEAFF. Written as DNA, the CDR3 is TGTGCCAGCAGCCCCTCGGGGCGCACTGAAGCTTTCTTT. Looking up the rest from reference TRBV5-6 and TRBJ1-1 gives the full variable domain: DAGVTQSPTHLIKTRGQQVTLRCSPKSGHDTVSWYQQALGQGPQFIFQYYEEEERQRGNFPDRFSGHQFPNYSSELNVNALLLGDSALYLCASSPSGRTEAFFGQGTRLTVV.

This clone was detected ten times or more. The gene calls are TRBV15 and TRBJ2-7; 10 nucleotides line up with TRBD2. V shed 9 bases and J 5 bases; nucleotides not matched to a gene: 13. This CDR3 spans 15 amino acids. Germline assignment: CDR1 LNHNV and CDR2 YYDKDF (reference sequence). Here the CDR3 DNA reads TGTGCCACTTCAGGCGGGACTAGCGATTCCGACGAGCAGTACTTC. It specifies CATSGGTSDSDEQYF.

To note about this clone: Other nucleotide sequences in the sample specify the same CDR3. The chain combines TRBV6-1 with TRBJ1-1; D gene ambiguous. V shed 2 bases and J shed 1 base, with 5 bases lying between them. CDR1 MNHNS and CDR2 SASEGT come from the germline V gene. This CDR3 contains 13 residues. The CDR3 loop reads CASSEIRNTEAFF. In DNA form, the CDR3 reads TGTGCCAGCAGTGAAATCCGGAACACTGAAGCTTTCTTT.